This T cell receptor (beta chain) is from a study of blood T cell repertoires in COVID-19. This clone appeared once. Germline V lookup: CDR1 MGHRA, CDR2 YSYEKL. This CDR3 has 15 residues. Trimming removed 4 bases from V and 7 bases from J, with 17 bases in between. Participants were placed into cohorts based on the clinical history they reported. Some clones are missing from TCRdb's copy, which holds only in-frame ones; the method was immunoSEQ multiplex PCR. This table holds about 280,000 clones, nearly 90% found once. The sample taken for sequencing was PBMCs or T cells enriched from blood (not recorded which). The clonotype originates from a woman between 18 and 29 years old with acute COVID-19. The chain employs TRBV4-1 and TRBJ2-1; TRBD1 is a possible D gene (5 bases). The CDR3 coding sequence is TGCGCCAGCAGCCCACGGCAGGGTGGTTGGAATGAGCAGTTCTTC. Protein: CASSPRQGGWNEQFF.